The rows below give T cell receptor beta chains drawn from one sample of a study of blood T cell repertoires in COVID-19. Produced via immunoSEQ multiplex PCR; TCRdb's table is partial and in-frame only. This sample has 250,000 to 300,000 clones; approximately 85% occur once, and the top ten carry 1.5% to 2%. Sequencing was carried out using PBMCs or T cells enriched from blood (not recorded which). The receptors originated from a woman aged 45-65 years who had recovered from COVID-19. Both conserved end residues are part of each CDR3. D genes are given only for firm matches. The size entry is marked missing in some rows and otherwise reads once, few, many or a size class.

v_call	d_call	j_call	clone_size	cdr3_aa	cdr3_nt
TRBV7-2	TRBD2	TRBJ2-3	.	CASSSSGREGSPQYF	TGTGCCAGCAGCTCGAGCGGGAGGGAGGGGTCACCGCAGTATTTT
TRBV12-3/TRBV12-4	.	TRBJ1-5	.	CASTSGSNQPQHF	TGTGCCAGCACCTCGGGGAGCAATCAGCCCCAGCATTTT
TRBV5-1	.	TRBJ2-1	few	CASSLGDSYNEQFF	TGCGCCAGCAGCCTCGGGGACTCCTACAATGAGCAGTTCTTC
TRBV28	.	TRBJ1-1	.	CASITYGQLNTEAFF	TGTGCCAGCATAACCTATGGACAGCTGAACACTGAAGCTTTCTTT
TRBV9	.	TRBJ1-1	.	CASSVVNGTEAFF	TGTGCCAGCAGCGTAGTAAACGGCACTGAAGCTTTCTTT
TRBV11-2	TRBD2	TRBJ2-1	once	CASSFRREGLDEQFF	TGTGCCAGCAGCTTTCGTCGGGAGGGCCTCGATGAGCAGTTCTTC
TRBV5-1	.	TRBJ1-2	few	CASRPGTAGGYTF	TGCGCCAGCAGACCCGGGACCGCGGGGGGCTACACCTTC
TRBV10-3	TRBD2	TRBJ2-7	.	CATRASGSDEQYF	TGTGCCACTAGGGCTAGCGGGAGTGACGAGCAGTACTTC
TRBV7-6	.	TRBJ2-1	.	CASSLGAGRENEQFF	TGTGCCAGCAGCTTAGGGGCAGGTCGAGAAAATGAGCAGTTCTTC
TRBV6-5	.	TRBJ1-2	.	CASSFQWADGYTF	TGTGCCAGCAGTTTCCAATGGGCAGATGGCTACACCTTC
TRBV28	TRBD1	TRBJ1-2	.	CASSPGQGDGYTF	TGTGCCAGCAGCCCGGGACAGGGGGATGGCTACACCTTC
TRBV16	TRBD2	TRBJ2-1	.	CASSQSRPGLAFMPPFF	TGTGCCAGCAGCCAATCACGTCCGGGACTAGCTTTCATGCCTCCGTTCTTC
TRBV30	TRBD1	TRBJ1-2	.	CAWKDRGGYGYTF	TGTGCCTGGAAAGACAGGGGGGGCTATGGCTACACCTTC
TRBV15	.	TRBJ1-6	once	CATSRDGGSSYNSPLHF	TGTGCCACCAGCAGAGACGGGGGGAGCTCCTATAATTCACCCCTCCACTTT
TRBV5-1	TRBD2	TRBJ2-1	.	CASRWTSGSNEQFF	TGCGCCAGCAGATGGACTAGCGGGAGTAATGAGCAGTTCTTC
TRBV19	TRBD2	TRBJ2-1	.	CASRLAGGSYNEQFF	TGTGCCAGTAGACTAGCGGGCGGCTCCTACAATGAGCAGTTCTTC
TRBV7-2	TRBD2	TRBJ2-5	.	CASSLGLAEETQYF	TGTGCCAGCAGCTTGGGACTAGCGGAAGAGACCCAGTACTTC
TRBV19	TRBD1	TRBJ1-2	.	CASSMGGTGPYGYTF	TGTGCCAGTAGTATGGGAGGGACAGGACCCTATGGCTACACCTTC
TRBV12-3/TRBV12-4	.	TRBJ2-3	.	CASSLWPDTQYF	TGTGCCAGCAGTTTATGGCCAGATACGCAGTATTTT
TRBV4-1	.	TRBJ2-5	.	CASMPRGRQETQYF	TGCGCCAGCATGCCCCGGGGTCGCCAGGAGACCCAGTACTTC
TRBV27	TRBD1	TRBJ1-2	once	CASSLWSGDREGYTF	TGTGCCAGCAGTTTATGGTCTGGGGACAGGGAGGGCTACACCTTC
TRBV6-1	.	TRBJ1-6	once	CASSEARGRTLHF	TGTGCCAGCAGTGAAGCGCGGGGAAGGACCCTCCACTTT
TRBV18	.	TRBJ2-2	.	CASSPSRDPGELFF	TGTGCCAGCTCACCTTCCCGGGATCCCGGGGAGCTGTTTTTT
TRBV2	.	TRBJ1-2	.	CASRNLGGAKGYGYTF	TGTGCCAGCAGAAACCTGGGGGGGGCGAAGGGCTATGGCTACACCTTC
TRBV28	.	TRBJ1-2	.	CASSVVGLGADGGGYTF	TGTGCCAGCAGTGTTGTGGGGTTAGGGGCGGACGGCGGTGGCTACACCTTC
TRBV12-3/TRBV12-4	.	TRBJ1-1	.	CASSWKGATEAFF	TGTGCCAGCAGTTGGAAAGGGGCCACTGAAGCTTTCTTT
TRBV4-1	.	TRBJ1-5	.	CASSQDTEDQPQHF	TGCGCCAGCAGCCAAGATACAGAAGATCAGCCCCAGCATTTT
TRBV7-9	.	TRBJ1-2	.	CASGRGRDYGYTF	TGTGCCAGCGGCCGGGGAAGAGACTATGGCTACACCTTC
TRBV28	.	TRBJ2-7	.	CASRPMTASTSYEQYF	TGTGCCAGCAGACCGATGACAGCCTCGACTAGCTACGAGCAGTACTTC
TRBV3-1/TRBV3-2	.	TRBJ2-2	.	CASSQRSIGELFF	TGTGCCAGCAGCCAGAGGAGTATCGGGGAGCTGTTTTTT
TRBV23-1	.	TRBJ1-2	.	CASSQSTAGNRIYTF	TGCGCCAGCAGTCAATCGACGGCAGGGAATCGGATCTACACCTTC
TRBV11-1	.	TRBJ1-1	.	CASSHPSRGDTEAFF	TGTGCCAGCAGCCACCCGTCTCGGGGGGACACTGAAGCTTTCTTT
TRBV27	TRBD2	TRBJ2-1	.	CASSLAGGPYNEQFF	TGTGCCAGCAGCTTAGCGGGAGGGCCCTACAATGAGCAGTTCTTC
TRBV6-5	.	TRBJ2-3	once	CASSYAGLVGTDTQYF	TGTGCCAGCAGTTACGCAGGACTCGTAGGGACAGATACGCAGTATTTT
TRBV3-1/TRBV3-2	.	TRBJ1-4	few	CASSQDQRRRNEKLFF	TGTGCCAGCAGCCAAGATCAAAGACGGCGGAATGAAAAACTGTTTTTT
TRBV27	.	TRBJ1-5	once	CASSLSTAHQPQHF	TGTGCCAGCAGTTTATCAACAGCCCATCAGCCCCAGCATTTT
TRBV2	.	TRBJ2-7	.	CASRRQVQSYEQYF	TGTGCCAGCAGGAGACAGGTTCAGTCCTACGAGCAGTACTTC
TRBV19	.	TRBJ2-6	.	CASSIGQHSGANVLTF	TGTGCCAGTAGTATAGGACAGCACTCTGGGGCCAACGTCCTGACTTTC
TRBV9	TRBD1	TRBJ1-1	.	CASSGQGKMNTEAFF	TGTGCCAGCAGCGGACAGGGAAAGATGAACACTGAAGCTTTCTTT
TRBV4-1	.	TRBJ2-1	.	CASSQGEAEENEQFF	TGCGCCAGCAGCCAAGGGGAGGCGGAAGAAAATGAGCAGTTCTTC
TRBV18	.	TRBJ2-5	.	CASSPQGSGETQYF	TGTGCCAGCTCACCACAGGGGTCCGGTGAGACCCAGTACTTC
TRBV29-1	.	TRBJ1-2	.	CSVRREGYGYTF	TGCAGCGTCCGCAGGGAGGGCTATGGCTACACCTTC
TRBV27	TRBD1	TRBJ2-1	.	CASSSDRGPYNEQFF	TGTGCCAGCAGTTCCGACAGGGGACCTTACAATGAGCAGTTCTTC